The clone carrying this T cell receptor (beta chain) has a handful of counts. Its specificity is unknown. The CDR3 sequence is 16 residues long. The V gene end was trimmed by 6 bases and the J gene end by 5 bases; junction bases not matched to a gene: 16. Germline CDR1 and CDR2: MDHEN and SYDVKM. Time point in this sample: patch test 1, 2 weeks after DPC sensitization. Treatment denoted: therapeutic diphenylcyclopropenone sensitization with weekly scalp DPC. The record originates from a study of human T cells and chemical hapten exposure. Across the whole study: Sensitizing treatment utilized 2% DPC over a 2 cm by 2 cm portion of upper inner arm skin. Among samples, TCR yields varied mainly because of small differences in pooled library volume.

TCRdb re-called the RACE reads with MiXCR, one entry per CDR3 protein. This table holds around 74,000 distinct CDR3 sequences, about 32% found once. The study, taken as a whole, reports: After DPC sensitization, TCRs above 1 in 1000 frequency showed no change.

This specimen was whole blood, taken in connection with sensitization to the hapten diphenylcyclopropenone (DPC). The receptor was derived from a man in his forties with alopecia areata. Some clones in this sample may be carry-over from other donors' samples. The chain joins TRBV28 to TRBJ2-7; 7 nucleotides match TRBD1. CDR3 DNA sequence: TGTGCCAGCAGCCGACAGGGATCGGGCAGGGTGAACGAGCAGTACTTC. Amino acid sequence: CASSRQGSGRVNEQYF.